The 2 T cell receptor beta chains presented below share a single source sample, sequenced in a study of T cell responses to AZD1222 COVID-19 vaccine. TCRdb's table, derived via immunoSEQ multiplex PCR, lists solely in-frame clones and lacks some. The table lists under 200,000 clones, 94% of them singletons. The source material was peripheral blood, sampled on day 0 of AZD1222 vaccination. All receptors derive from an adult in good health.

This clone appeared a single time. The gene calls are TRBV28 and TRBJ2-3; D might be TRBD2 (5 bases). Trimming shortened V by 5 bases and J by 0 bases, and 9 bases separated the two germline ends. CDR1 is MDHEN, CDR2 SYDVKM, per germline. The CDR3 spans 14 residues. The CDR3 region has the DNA TGTGCCAGCAGTATTTGGACTAGCACAGATACGCAGTATTTT. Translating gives CASSIWTSTDTQYF.

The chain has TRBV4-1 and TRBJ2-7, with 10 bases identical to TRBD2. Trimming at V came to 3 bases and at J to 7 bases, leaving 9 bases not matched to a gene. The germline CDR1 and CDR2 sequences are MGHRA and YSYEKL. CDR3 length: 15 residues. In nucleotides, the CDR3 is TGCGCCAGCAGCCAGGGACTAGCGACCCTCAGGGAGCAGTACTTC. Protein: CASSQGLATLREQYF.